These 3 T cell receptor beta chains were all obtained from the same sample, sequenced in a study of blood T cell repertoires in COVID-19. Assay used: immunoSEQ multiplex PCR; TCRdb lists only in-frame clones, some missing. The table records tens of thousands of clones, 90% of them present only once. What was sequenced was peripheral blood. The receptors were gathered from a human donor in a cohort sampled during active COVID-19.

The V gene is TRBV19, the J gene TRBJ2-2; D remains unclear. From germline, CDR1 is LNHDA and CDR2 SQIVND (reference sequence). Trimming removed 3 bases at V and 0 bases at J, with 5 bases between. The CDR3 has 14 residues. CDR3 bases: TGTGCCAGTAGTATGTCAGCGAACACCGGGGAGCTGTTTTTT. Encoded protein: CASSMSANTGELFF.

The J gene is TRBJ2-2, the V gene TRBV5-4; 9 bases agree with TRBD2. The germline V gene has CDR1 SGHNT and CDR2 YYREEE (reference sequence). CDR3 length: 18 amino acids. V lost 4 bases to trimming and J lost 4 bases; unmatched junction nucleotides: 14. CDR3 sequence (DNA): TGTGCCAGCAGCGCAATGACTCGCGGGGGGGCGGGCACCGGGGAGCTGTTTTTT. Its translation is CASSAMTRGGAGTGELFF.

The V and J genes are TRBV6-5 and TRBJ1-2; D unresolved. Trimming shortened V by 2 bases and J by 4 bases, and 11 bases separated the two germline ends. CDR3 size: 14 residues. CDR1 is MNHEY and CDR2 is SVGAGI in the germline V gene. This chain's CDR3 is CASSYRVGSYGYTF. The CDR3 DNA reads TGTGCCAGCAGTTACAGGGTAGGGAGCTATGGCTACACCTTC.